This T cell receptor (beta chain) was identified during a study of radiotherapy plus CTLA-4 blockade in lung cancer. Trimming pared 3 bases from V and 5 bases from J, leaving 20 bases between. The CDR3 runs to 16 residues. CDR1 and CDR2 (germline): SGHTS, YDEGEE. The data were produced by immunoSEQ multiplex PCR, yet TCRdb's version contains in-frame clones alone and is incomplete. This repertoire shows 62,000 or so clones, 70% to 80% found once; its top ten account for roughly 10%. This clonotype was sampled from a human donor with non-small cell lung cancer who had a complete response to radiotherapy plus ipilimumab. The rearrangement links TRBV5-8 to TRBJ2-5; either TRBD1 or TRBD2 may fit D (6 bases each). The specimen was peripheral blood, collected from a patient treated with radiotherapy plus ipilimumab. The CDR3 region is CASSYSTGWREETQYF. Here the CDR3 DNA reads TGTGCCAGCAGCTATTCTACAGGGTGGAGGGAGGAGACCCAGTACTTC.